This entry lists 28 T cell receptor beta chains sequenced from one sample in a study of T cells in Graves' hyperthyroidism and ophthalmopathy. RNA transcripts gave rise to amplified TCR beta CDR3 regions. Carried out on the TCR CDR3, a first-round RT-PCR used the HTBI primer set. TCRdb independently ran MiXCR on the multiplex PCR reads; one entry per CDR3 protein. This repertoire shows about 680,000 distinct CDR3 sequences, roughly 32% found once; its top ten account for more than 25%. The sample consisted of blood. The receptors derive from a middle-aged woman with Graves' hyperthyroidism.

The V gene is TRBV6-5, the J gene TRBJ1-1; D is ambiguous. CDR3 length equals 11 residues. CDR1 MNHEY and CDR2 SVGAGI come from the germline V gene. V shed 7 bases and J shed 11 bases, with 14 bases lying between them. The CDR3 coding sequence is TGTGCCAGCACCCTGGGAAAGGTGGCTTTCTTT. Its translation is CASTLGKVAFF.

In DNA form, the CDR3 reads TGTGCCTGGAGTCCCGGGACAGGGGACGGGGAGCTGTTTTTT. It is translated as CAWSPGTGDGELFF. The V call is TRBV19, the J call TRBJ2-2; 10 positions agree with TRBD1. The germline V gene has CDR1 LNHDA and CDR2 SQIVND (reference sequence). The CDR3 spans 14 residues. After removal of 11 bases from V and 7 bases from J, the junction contained 10 bases not matched to a gene.

The CDR3 nucleotides are TGTGCCAGTAGTCCCCGAGCCAGGGAGAGCCCTGAAGCTTTCTTT. This translates into CASSPRARESPEAFF. The chain is built from TRBV19 and TRBJ1-1; a possible D gene is TRBD1 (5 bases). Trimming cost V 5 bases and J 6 bases, with 19 bases left between them. This CDR3 comprises 15 residues. Germline values: CDR1 LNHDA, CDR2 SQIVND (reference sequence).

This chain's CDR3 is CASSLLFQETQYF. The CDR3 DNA follows: TGTGCCAGCAGCTTATTGTTCCAAGAGACCCAGTACTTC. The rearrangement uses TRBV7-2 and TRBJ2-5; D gene uncertain. Germline loops: CDR1 SGHTA, CDR2 FQGNSA. The CDR3 has 13 amino acids. Trimming pared 2 bases from V and 1 base from J, leaving 5 bases between.

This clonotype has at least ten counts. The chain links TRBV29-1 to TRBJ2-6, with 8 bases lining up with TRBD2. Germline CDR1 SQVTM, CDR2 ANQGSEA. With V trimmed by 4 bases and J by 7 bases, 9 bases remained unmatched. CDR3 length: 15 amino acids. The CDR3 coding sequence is TGCAGCGTTGCGGGGGGGCTGATGGAAGCCAACGTCCTGACTTTC. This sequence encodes CSVAGGLMEANVLTF.

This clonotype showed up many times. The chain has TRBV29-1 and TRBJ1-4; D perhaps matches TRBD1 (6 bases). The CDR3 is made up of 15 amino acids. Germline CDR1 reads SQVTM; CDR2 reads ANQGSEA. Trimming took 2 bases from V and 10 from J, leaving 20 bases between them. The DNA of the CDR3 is TGCAGCGTTGAATGGGGGCCCGGACAAGGAGGAAAACTGTTTTTT. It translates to CSVEWGPGQGGKLFF.

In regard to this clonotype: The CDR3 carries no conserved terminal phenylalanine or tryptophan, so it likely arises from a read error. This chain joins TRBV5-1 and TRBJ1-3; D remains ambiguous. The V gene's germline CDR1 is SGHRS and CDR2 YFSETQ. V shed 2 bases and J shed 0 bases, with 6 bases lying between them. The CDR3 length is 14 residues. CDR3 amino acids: CASSLGDSGNTIYS. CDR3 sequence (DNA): TGCGCCAGCAGCTTAGGCGACTCTGGAAACACCATATATTCT.

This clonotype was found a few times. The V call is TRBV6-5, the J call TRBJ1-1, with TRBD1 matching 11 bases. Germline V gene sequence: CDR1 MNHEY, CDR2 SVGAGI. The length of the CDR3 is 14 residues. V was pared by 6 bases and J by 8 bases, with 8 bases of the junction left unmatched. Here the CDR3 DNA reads TGTGCCAGCAGGAGGGGACAGGGGGTTTTAGAAGCTTTCTTT. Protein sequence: CASRRGQGVLEAFF.

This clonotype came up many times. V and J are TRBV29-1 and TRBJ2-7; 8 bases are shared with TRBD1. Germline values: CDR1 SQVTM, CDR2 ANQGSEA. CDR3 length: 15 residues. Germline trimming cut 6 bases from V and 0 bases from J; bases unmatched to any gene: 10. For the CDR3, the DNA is TGCAGCGTCCGCTTAAGGACAGGGATCTCCTACGAGCAGTACTTC. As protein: CSVRLRTGISYEQYF.

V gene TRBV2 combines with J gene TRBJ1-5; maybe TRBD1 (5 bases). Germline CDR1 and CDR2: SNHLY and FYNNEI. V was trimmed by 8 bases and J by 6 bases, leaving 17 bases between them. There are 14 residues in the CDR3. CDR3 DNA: TGTGCCAGCGAAACGGGGCAGGGCGGTCAGCCCCAGCATTTT. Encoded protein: CASETGQGGQPQHF.

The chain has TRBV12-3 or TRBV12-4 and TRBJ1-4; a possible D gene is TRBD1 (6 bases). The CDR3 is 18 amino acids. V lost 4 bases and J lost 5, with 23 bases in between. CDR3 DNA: TGTGCCAGCAGTTACTCAGCCCCAGTCGAGGGGGTAAATGAAAAACTGTTTTTT. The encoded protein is CASSYSAPVEGVNEKLFF.

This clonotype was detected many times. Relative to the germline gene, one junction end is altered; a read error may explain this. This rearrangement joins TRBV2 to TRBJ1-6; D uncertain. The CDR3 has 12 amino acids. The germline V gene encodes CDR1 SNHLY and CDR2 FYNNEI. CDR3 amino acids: CTSRDYNSPLHF. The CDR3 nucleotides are TGTACCAGTAGGGACTATAATTCACCCCTCCACTTT.

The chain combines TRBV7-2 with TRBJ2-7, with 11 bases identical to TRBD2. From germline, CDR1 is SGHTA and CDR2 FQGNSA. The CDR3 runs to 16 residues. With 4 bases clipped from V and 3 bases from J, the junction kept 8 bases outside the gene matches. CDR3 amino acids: CASSSRLAGRVYEQYF. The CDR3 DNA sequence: TGTGCCAGCAGCTCCCGACTAGCGGGAAGGGTCTACGAGCAGTACTTC.

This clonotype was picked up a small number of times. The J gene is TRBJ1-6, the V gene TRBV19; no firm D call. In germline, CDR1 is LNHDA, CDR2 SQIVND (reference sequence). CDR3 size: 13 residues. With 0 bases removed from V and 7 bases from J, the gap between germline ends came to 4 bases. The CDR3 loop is CASSIERNSPLHF. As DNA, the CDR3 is TGTGCCAGTAGTATAGAGAGGAATTCACCCCTCCACTTT. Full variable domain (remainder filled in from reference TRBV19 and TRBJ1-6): DGGITQSPKYLFRKEGQNVTLSCEQNLNHDAMYWYRQDPGQGLRLIYYSQIVNDFQKGDIAEGYSVSREKKESFPLTVTSAQKNPTAFYLCASSIERNSPLHFGNGTRLTVT.

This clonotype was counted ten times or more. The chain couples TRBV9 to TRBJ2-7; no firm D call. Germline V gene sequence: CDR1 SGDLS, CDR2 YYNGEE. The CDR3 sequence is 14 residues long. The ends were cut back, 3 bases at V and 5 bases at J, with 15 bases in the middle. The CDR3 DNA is TGTGCCAGCAGCGGAAGGGCTACTGGGGACGAGCAGTACTTC. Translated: CASSGRATGDEQYF.

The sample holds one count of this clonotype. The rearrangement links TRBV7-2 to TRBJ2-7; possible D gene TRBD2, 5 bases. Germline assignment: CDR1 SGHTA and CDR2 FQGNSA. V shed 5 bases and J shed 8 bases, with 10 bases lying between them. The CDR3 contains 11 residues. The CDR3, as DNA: TGTGCCAGCAGCGAGGGCCCCCAGCAGTACTTC. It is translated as CASSEGPQQYF.

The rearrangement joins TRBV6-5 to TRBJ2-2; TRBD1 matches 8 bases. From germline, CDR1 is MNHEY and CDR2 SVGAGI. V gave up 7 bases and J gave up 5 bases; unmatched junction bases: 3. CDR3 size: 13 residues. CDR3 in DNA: TGTGCCAGCATTAACAGGGGGACCGGGGAGCTGTTTTTT. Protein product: CASINRGTGELFF.

The CDR3 DNA sequence: TGTGCCAGCGTTGGGACAGGGCTGAAAGAGACCCAGTACTTC. Encoded protein: CASVGTGLKETQYF. The V call is TRBV6-2 or TRBV6-3, the J call TRBJ2-5; TRBD1 agrees at 9 bases. The germline gives CDR1 MNHEY, CDR2 SVGEGT. The length of the CDR3 is 14 residues. V lost 8 bases and J lost 3; bases outside the gene matches: 7.

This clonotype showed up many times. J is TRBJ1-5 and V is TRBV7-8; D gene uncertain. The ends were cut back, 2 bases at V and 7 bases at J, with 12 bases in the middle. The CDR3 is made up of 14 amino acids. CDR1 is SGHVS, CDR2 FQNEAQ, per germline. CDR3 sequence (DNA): TGTGCCAGCAGCTTAAATGGGGAGGTCCAGCCCCAGCATTTT. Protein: CASSLNGEVQPQHF.

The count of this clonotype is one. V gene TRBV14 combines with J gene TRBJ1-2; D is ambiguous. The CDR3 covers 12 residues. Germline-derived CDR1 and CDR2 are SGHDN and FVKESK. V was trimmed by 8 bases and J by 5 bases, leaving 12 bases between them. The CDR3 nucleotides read TGTGCCAGCTCACCGGAGAGATATGGCTACACCTTC. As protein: CASSPERYGYTF.

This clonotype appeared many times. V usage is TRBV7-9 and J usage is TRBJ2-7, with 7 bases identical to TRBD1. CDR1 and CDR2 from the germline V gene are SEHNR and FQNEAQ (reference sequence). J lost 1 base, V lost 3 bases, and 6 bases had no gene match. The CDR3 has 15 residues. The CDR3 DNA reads TGTGCCAGCAGCTTGACAGGGAGTGGGTCCTACGAGCAGTACTTC. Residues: CASSLTGSGSYEQYF. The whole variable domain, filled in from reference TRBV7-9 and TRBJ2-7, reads DTGVSQNPRHKITKRGQNVTFRCDPISEHNRLYWYRQTLGQGPEFLTYFQNEAQLEKSRLLSDRFSAERPKGSFSTLEIQRTEQGDSAMYLCASSLTGSGSYEQYFGPGTRLTVT.

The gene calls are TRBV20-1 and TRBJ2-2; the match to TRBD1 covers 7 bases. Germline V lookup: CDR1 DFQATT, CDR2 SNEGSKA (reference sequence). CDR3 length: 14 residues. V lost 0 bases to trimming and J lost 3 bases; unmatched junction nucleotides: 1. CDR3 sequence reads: CSARDDRDTGELFF. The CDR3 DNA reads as TGCAGTGCTAGAGACGACAGGGACACCGGGGAGCTGTTTTTT.

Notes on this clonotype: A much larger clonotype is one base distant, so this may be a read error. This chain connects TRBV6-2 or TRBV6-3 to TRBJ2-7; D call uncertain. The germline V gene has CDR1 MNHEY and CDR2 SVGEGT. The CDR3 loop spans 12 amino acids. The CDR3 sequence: CASTLSSYGQYF. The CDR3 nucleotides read TGTGCCAGCACCCTGAGCTCCTACGGGCAGTACTTC.

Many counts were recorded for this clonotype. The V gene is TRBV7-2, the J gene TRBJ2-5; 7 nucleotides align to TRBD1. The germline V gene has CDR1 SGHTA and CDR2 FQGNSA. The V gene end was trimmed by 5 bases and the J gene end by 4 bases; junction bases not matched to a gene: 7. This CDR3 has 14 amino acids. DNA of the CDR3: TGTGCCAGCAGCCCACGACAGGGAACAGAGACCCAGTACTTC. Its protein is CASSPRQGTETQYF.

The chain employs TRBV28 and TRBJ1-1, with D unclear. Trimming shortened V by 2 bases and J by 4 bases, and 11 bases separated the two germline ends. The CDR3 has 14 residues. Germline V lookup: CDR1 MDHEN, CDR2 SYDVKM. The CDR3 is CASSLEDAATEAFF. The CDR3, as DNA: TGTGCCAGCAGTTTAGAGGACGCCGCCACTGAAGCTTTCTTT. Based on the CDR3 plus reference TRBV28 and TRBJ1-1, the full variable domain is DVKVTQSSRYLVKRTGEKVFLECVQDMDHENMFWYRQDPGLGLRLIYFSYDVKMKEKGDIPEGYSVSREKKERFSLILESASTNQTSMYLCASSLEDAATEAFFGQGTRLTVV.

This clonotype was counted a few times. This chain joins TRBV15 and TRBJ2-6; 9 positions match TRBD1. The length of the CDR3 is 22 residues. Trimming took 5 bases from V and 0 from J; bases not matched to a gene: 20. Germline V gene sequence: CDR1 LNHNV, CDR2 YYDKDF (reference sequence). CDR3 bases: TGTGCCACCAGCGAACCGGGACAGGGAACAACCAAAACAATCTCTGGGGCCAACGTCCTGACTTTC. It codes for CATSEPGQGTTKTISGANVLTF.

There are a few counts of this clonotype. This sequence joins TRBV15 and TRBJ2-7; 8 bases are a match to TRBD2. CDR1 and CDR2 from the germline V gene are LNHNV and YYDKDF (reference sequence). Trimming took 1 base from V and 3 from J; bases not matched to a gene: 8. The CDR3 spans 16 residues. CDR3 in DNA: TGTGCCACCAGCAGAGTTGGGACGGGAGGGTACTACGAGCAGTACTTC. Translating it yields CATSRVGTGGYYEQYF.

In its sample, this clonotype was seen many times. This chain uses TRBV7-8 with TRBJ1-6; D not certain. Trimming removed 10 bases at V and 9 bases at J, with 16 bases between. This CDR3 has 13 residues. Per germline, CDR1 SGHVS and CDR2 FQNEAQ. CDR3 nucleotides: TGTGCCACCTTAGCGGAGGGAGGTTCACCCCTCCACTTT. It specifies CATLAEGGSPLHF.